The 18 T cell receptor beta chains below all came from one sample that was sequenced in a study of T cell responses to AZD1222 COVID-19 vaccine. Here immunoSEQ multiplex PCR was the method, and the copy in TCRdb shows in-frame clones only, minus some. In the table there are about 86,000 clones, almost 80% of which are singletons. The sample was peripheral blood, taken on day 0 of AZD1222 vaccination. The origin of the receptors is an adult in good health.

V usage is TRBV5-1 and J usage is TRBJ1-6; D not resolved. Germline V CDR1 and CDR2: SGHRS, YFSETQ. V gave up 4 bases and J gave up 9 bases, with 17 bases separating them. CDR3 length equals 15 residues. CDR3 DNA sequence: TGCGCCAGCAGCACCGGATCAGCTGGCCCTTCACCCCTCCACTTT. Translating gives CASSTGSAGPSPLHF.

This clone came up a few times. CDR3 amino acids: CASNPTGGSDTQYF. The CDR3 bases are TGTGCCAGCAATCCGACAGGGGGTTCAGATACGCAGTATTTT. V gene TRBV28 combines with J gene TRBJ2-3; 9 bases map to TRBD1. The CDR3 runs to 14 residues. CDR1 is MDHEN and CDR2 is SYDVKM in the germline V gene. With V trimmed by 7 bases and J by 4 bases, 6 bases remained unmatched.

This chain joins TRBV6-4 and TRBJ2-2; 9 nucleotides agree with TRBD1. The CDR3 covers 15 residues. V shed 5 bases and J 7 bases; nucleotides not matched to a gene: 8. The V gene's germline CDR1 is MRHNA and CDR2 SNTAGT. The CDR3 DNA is TGTGCCAGCAGTTCCGGGACAGGGTTTGTCGGGGAGCTGTTTTTT. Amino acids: CASSSGTGFVGELFF.

CDR3 amino acids: CASSLASSNTEAFF. The CDR3 DNA sequence: TGTGCCAGCAGCTTAGCATCCTCGAACACTGAAGCTTTCTTT. This sequence joins TRBV7-9 and TRBJ1-1; no firm D call. Trimming stripped 0 bases from V and 1 base from J, with 6 bases between. Germline CDR1 and CDR2: SEHNR and FQNEAQ (reference sequence). This CDR3 is built from 14 residues.

The CDR3 DNA reads TGCGCCAGCAGGAAAACCGGGACAGGGGGCGATATTGCTGAAAAACTGTTTTTT. Encoded protein: CASRKTGTGGDIAEKLFF. J is TRBJ1-4 and V is TRBV5-1; 12 bases fit TRBD1. The CDR3 extends over 18 amino acids. Germline values: CDR1 SGHRS, CDR2 YFSETQ. After removal of 5 bases from V and 7 bases from J, the junction contained 15 bases not matched to a gene.

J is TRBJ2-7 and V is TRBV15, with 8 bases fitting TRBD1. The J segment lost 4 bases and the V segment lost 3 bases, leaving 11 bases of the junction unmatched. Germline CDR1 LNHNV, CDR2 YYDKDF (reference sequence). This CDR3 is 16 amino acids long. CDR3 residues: CATSRERTGTGYEQYF. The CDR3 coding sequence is TGTGCCACCAGCAGGGAACGGACCGGGACAGGTTACGAGCAGTACTTC.

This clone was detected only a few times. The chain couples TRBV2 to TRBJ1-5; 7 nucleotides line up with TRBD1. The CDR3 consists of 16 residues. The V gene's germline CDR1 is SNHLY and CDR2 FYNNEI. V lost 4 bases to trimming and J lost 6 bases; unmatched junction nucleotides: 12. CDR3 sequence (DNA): TGTGCCAGCAGTGGCCCCGGGACAGTGTGGGGTCAGCCCCAGCATTTT. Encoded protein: CASSGPGTVWGQPQHF.

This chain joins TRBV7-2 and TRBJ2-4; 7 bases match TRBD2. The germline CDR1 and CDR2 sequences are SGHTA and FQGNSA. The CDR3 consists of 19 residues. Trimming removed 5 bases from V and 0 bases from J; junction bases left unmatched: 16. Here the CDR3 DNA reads TGTGCCAGCAGCCCGCCTCTAGCGGCAAAAACGGTAGCCAAAAACATTCAGTACTTC. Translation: CASSPPLAAKTVAKNIQYF.

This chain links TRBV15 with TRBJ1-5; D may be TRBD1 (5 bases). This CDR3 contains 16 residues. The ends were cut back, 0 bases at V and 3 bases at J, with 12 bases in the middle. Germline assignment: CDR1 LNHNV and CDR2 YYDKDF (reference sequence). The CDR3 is CATSRDLGVVNQPQHF. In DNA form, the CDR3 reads TGTGCCACCAGCAGAGATTTGGGGGTGGTCAATCAGCCCCAGCATTTT.

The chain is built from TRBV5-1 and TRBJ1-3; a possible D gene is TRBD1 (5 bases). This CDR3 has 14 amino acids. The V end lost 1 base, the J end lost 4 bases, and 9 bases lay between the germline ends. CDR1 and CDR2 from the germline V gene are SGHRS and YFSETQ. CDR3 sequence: CASSLQRGGNTIYF. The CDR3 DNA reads TGCGCCAGCAGCTTGCAAAGGGGAGGAAACACCATATATTTT.

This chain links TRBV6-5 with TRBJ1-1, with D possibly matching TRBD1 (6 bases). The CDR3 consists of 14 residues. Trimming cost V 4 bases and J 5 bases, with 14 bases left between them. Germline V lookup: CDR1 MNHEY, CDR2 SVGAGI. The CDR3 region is CASSSVQGVTEAFF. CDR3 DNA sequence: TGTGCCAGCAGTTCAGTACAGGGAGTGACTGAAGCTTTCTTT.

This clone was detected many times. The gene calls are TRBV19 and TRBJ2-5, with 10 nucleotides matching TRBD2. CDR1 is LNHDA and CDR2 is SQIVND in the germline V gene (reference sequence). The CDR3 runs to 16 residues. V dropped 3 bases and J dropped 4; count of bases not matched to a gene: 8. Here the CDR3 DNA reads TGTGCCAGTAGTATCTCAGCGGGAGGGCCGGTAGAGACCCAGTACTTC. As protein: CASSISAGGPVETQYF.

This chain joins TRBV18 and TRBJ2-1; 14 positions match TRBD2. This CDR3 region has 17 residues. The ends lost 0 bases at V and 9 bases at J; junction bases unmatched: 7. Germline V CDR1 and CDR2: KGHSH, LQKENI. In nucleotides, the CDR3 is TGTGCCAGCTCACCACCGACGACTAGCGGGAGGGGAGGTGAGCAGTTCTTC. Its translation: CASSPPTTSGRGGEQFF.

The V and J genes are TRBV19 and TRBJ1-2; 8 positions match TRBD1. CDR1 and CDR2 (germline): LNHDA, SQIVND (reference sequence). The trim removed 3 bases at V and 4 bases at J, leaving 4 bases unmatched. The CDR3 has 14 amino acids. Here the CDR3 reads CASSIFGQGYGYTF. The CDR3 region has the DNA TGTGCCAGTAGTATTTTTGGACAGGGCTATGGCTACACCTTC. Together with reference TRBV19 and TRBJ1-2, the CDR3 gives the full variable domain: DGGITQSPKYLFRKEGQNVTLSCEQNLNHDAMYWYRQDPGQGLRLIYYSQIVNDFQKGDIAEGYSVSREKKESFPLTVTSAQKNPTAFYLCASSIFGQGYGYTFGSGTRLTVV.

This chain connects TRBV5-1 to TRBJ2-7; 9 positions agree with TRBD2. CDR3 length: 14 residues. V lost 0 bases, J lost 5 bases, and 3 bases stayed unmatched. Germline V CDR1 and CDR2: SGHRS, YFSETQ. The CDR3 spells CASSLVSGSDEQYF. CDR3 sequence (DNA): TGCGCCAGCAGCTTGGTTAGCGGGAGCGACGAGCAGTACTTC.

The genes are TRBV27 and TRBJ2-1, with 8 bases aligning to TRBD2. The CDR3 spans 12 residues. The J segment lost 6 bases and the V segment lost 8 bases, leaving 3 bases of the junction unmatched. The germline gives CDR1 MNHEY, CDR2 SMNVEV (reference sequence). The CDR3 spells CASQTSGNEQFF. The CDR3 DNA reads TGTGCCAGCCAAACTAGCGGCAATGAGCAGTTCTTC.

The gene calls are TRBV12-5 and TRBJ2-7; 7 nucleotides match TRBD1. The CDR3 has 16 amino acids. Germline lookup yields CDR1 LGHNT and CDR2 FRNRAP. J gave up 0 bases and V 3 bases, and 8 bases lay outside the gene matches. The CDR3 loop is CASGLTGQSISYEQYF. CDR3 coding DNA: TGTGCTAGTGGTTTAACGGGACAGTCAATCTCCTACGAGCAGTACTTC.

The CDR3: CASSLYSYSSYNEQFF. CDR3 coding DNA: TGTGCCAGCAGCTTGTACTCCTACAGCTCCTACAATGAGCAGTTCTTC. V is TRBV7-8 and J is TRBJ2-1; D remains unclear. The V gene lost 3 bases and the J gene lost 0 bases, with 12 bases spanning the gap. Germline V gives CDR1 SGHVS, CDR2 FQNEAQ. This CDR3 is 16 amino acids long. Full variable domain (outside the CDR3, taken from reference TRBV7-8 and TRBJ2-1): GAGVSQSPRYKVAKRGQDVALRCDPISGHVSLFWYQQALGQGPEFLTYFQNEAQLDKSGLPSDRFFAERPEGSVSTLKIQRTQQEDSAVYLCASSLYSYSSYNEQFFGPGTRLTVL.